This TCR beta chain stems from a study of Graves' ophthalmopathy and Graves' hyperthyroidism. Looking at the study overall: Untreated patients at initial diagnosis provided peripheral blood. Study results and limitations: It was with about 71% sensitivity and about 72% specificity that the model predicted ophthalmopathy progression. Built on 13 signatures, a model told ophthalmopathy apart from stable hyperthyroidism with about 90% sensitivity and approximately 81% specificity.

CDR3 length: 18 residues. J was trimmed by 5 bases and V by 3 bases; bases with no gene match: 18. Germline V lookup: CDR1 LNHDA, CDR2 SQIVND (reference sequence). This clonotype was seen ten or more times. As yet, its antigen is unknown. Diagnosis used clinical symptoms, serum thyroxine, TRAb, thyroid ultrasound and orbital computed tomography. The study amplified TCR beta CDR3 regions using RNA transcripts. Scientists carried out first-round RT-PCR using HTBI primers and then a second-round multiplex PCR. TCRdb ran MiXCR on the multiplex PCR reads and lists one entry per CDR3 protein. The table includes 40,000 to 50,000 distinct CDR3 sequences, over 40% detected once.

This TCR was sampled from an adult man with Graves' ophthalmopathy. The chain employs TRBV19 and TRBJ1-2; TRBD1 agrees at 7 bases. Sequences were obtained from peripheral blood. The CDR3 sequence: CASSMSHEEGATSYGYTF. The CDR3 coding sequence is TGTGCCAGTAGTATGTCTCATGAGGAGGGGGCGACTTCGTATGGCTACACCTTC.